This T cell receptor (beta chain) was obtained from a study of T cell repertoires in cytomegalovirus infection. TCRdb called the reads again in MiXCR, with one record for every CDR3 protein. The top ten hold about 11% of the sample, which has roughly 310,000 distinct CDR3 sequences, roughly a sixth seen once. Study-level findings and limits: In two of eight donors, the top clonotype was HLA-C-restricted CMV-specific.

V was shortened by 7 bases and J by 0 bases, with 12 bases between the two germline ends. Germline CDR1 is MDHEN and CDR2 is SYDVKM. This CDR3 is 14 amino acids long. This clonotype has ten or more counts. Its antigen is still unknown. This chain joins TRBV28 and TRBJ1-2; tentatively, D is TRBD1 (6 bases). The TCR was taken from a human donor in good health (CMV status not recorded). Some clones in this sample may be carry-over from other donors' samples. The sequenced material came from PBMCs. CDR3 loop: CASTLDRTNYGYTF. In DNA form, the CDR3 reads TGTGCCAGCACTCTGGACAGAACTAACTATGGCTACACCTTC.